The 29 T cell receptor beta chains reported below all come from one sample, sequenced in a study of cytomegalovirus exposure and HLA in healthy donors. Primers for the PCR totalled 60 Vbeta and 13 Jbeta. Sequencing used immunoSEQ multiplex PCR; TCRdb keeps in-frame clones, though not all of them. Of roughly 130,000 clones in the sample, about 82% were seen once. Specimen: PBMCs. The receptors were gathered from a boy between 10 and 17 years old in good health and CMV-seronegative.

The chain couples TRBV6-5 to TRBJ1-4; TRBD1 might be the D (5 bases). CDR1 MNHEY and CDR2 SVGAGI come from the germline V gene. This CDR3 contains 14 residues. Trimming stripped 1 base from V and 5 bases from J, with 8 bases between. CDR3 amino acids: CASSYWQGNEKLFF. CDR3 bases: TGTGCCAGCAGTTACTGGCAGGGAAATGAAAAACTGTTTTTT.

V gene TRBV27 combines with J gene TRBJ2-7; 9 bases fit TRBD1. V was clipped by 6 bases and J by 5 bases; unmatched bases: 5. Germline V gene data show CDR1 as MNHEY and CDR2 as SMNVEV (reference sequence). The CDR3 contains 13 residues. The CDR3 protein is CASSDRGIDEQYF. The CDR3 nucleotides are TGTGCCAGCAGCGACAGGGGGATAGACGAGCAGTACTTC.

This clone was recorded a few times. The chain links TRBV21-1 to TRBJ1-2; the tabulated D call, TRBD1, remains unverified against the DNA. TRBV21-1 is deemed a pseudogene. The CDR3 sequence is 15 residues long. The CDR3, as DNA: TGTGCCAGCATTGAACCCGGGACAGGCGCCGTAGGCTACACCTTC. Its translation: CASIEPGTGAVGYTF.

V is TRBV7-8 and J is TRBJ1-5, with D possibly TRBD1 on 5 matching bases. This CDR3 comprises 14 residues. V was clipped by 3 bases and J by 5 bases, with 11 bases between them. Germline V gene lookup returns CDR1 SGHVS and CDR2 FQNEAQ. CDR3 region: CASSFWGGDQPQHF. The CDR3 DNA follows: TGTGCCAGCAGCTTTTGGGGGGGGGATCAGCCCCAGCATTTT.

The J gene is TRBJ2-2, the V gene TRBV11-3; TRBD2 aligns across 8 bases. The length of the CDR3 is 18 residues. Germline values: CDR1 SGHNT, CDR2 YENEEA. V was clipped by 5 bases and J by 2 bases; unmatched bases: 13. CDR3 DNA: TGTGCCAGCAGCAACCCTCGGGCTAGCGGGCTTAACACCGGGGAGCTGTTTTTT. Translation: CASSNPRASGLNTGELFF. The variable domain in full, completed from reference TRBV11-3 and TRBJ2-2, reads EAGVVQSPRYKIIEKKQPVAFWCNPISGHNTLYWYLQNLGQGPELLIRYENEEAVDDSQLPKDRFSAERLKGVDSTLKIQPAELGDSAVYLCASSNPRASGLNTGELFFGEGSRLTVL.

J is TRBJ2-7 and V is TRBV7-8, with a possible D match to TRBD2 (5 bases). V was shortened by 5 bases and J by 2 bases, with 19 bases between the two germline ends. There are 16 residues in the CDR3. From germline, CDR1 is SGHVS and CDR2 FQNEAQ. The CDR3: CASSPQAGDWTYEQYF. CDR3 in DNA: TGTGCCAGCAGCCCCCAGGCCGGGGATTGGACCTACGAGCAGTACTTC.

The chain uses TRBV7-6 and TRBJ2-7; weak D call: TRBD1 (5 bases). Trimming left V 4 bases short and J 3 bases short, with 10 bases between. CDR3 length: 13 amino acids. From germline, CDR1 is SGHVS and CDR2 FNYEAQ. Written as DNA, the CDR3 is TGTGCCAGCAGCTCCCAGGGCGGCTACGAGCAGTACTTC. This sequence encodes CASSSQGGYEQYF.

The gene calls are TRBV5-1 and TRBJ2-1, with D perhaps matching TRBD2 (7 bases). V gave up 0 bases and J gave up 4 bases, with 17 bases separating them. The CDR3 runs to 17 residues. The germline CDR1 and CDR2 sequences are SGHRS and YFSETQ. CDR3 region: CASSLDGGANGYNEQFF. CDR3 DNA: TGCGCCAGCAGCTTGGATGGGGGGGCCAACGGGTACAATGAGCAGTTCTTC.

The chain uses TRBV7-2 and TRBJ1-2; D is possibly TRBD1 (6 bases). The V end was cut by 5 bases, the J end by 7 bases, with 17 bases between. The germline V gene encodes CDR1 SGHTA and CDR2 FQGNSA. This CDR3 spans 14 amino acids. CDR3 bases: TGTGCCAGCAGCCCCCGGACAGTTTCTGGTGGCTACACCTTC. Amino acid sequence: CASSPRTVSGGYTF. Full variable domain (outside the CDR3, taken from reference TRBV7-2 and TRBJ1-2): GAGVSQSPSNKVTEKGKDVELRCDPISGHTALYWYRQSLGQGLEFLIYFQGNSAPDKSGLPSDRFSAERTGGSVSTLTIQRTQQEDSAVYLCASSPRTVSGGYTFGSGTRLTVV.

V gene TRBV5-4 combines with J gene TRBJ1-1, with 8 bases fitting TRBD1. Trimming removed 2 bases from V and 7 bases from J; junction bases left unmatched: 7. The CDR3 loop spans 14 amino acids. CDR1 and CDR2 (germline): SGHNT, YYREEE (reference sequence). This CDR3 reads CASSFQTGVREAFF. For the CDR3, the DNA is TGTGCCAGCAGCTTTCAGACAGGGGTTCGTGAAGCTTTCTTT. Supplemented by reference TRBV5-4 and TRBJ1-1, the full variable domain reads ETGVTQSPTHLIKTRGQQVTLRCSSQSGHNTVSWYQQALGQGPQFIFQYYREEENGRGNFPPRFSGLQFPNYSSELNVNALELDDSALYLCASSFQTGVREAFFGQGTRLTVV.

This clone was detected a few times. V usage is TRBV4-1 and J usage is TRBJ2-2, with 7 bases matching TRBD2. CDR1 is MGHRA, CDR2 YSYEKL, per germline. V shed 0 bases and J 7 bases; nucleotides not matched to a gene: 5. The length of the CDR3 is 15 residues. The CDR3 loop is CASSQETSVGGELFF. Written as DNA, the CDR3 is TGCGCCAGCAGCCAAGAAACTAGCGTAGGCGGGGAGCTGTTTTTT.

This chain connects TRBV6-4 to TRBJ2-3, with D maybe TRBD2 (5 bases). V dropped 4 bases and J dropped 1 base, with 9 bases sitting between them. This CDR3 region has 14 residues. CDR1 is MRHNA and CDR2 is SNTAGT in the germline V gene. CDR3 coding DNA: TGTGCCAGCAGTGGGAGCGGAGGCACAGATACGCAGTATTTT. Its translation: CASSGSGGTDTQYF.

The rearrangement uses TRBV5-1 and TRBJ2-3, with 8 bases lining up with TRBD2. The ends lost 1 base at V and 3 bases at J; junction bases unmatched: 7. There are 16 residues in the CDR3. Germline lookup yields CDR1 SGHRS and CDR2 YFSETQ. The CDR3: CASSLFAGGQTDTQYF. The CDR3 DNA follows: TGCGCCAGCAGCTTGTTCGCGGGAGGACAAACAGATACGCAGTATTTT.

This clone has a single count. The J gene is TRBJ2-3, the V gene TRBV7-6; D might be TRBD2 (5 bases). Trimming took off 1 base at V and 0 bases at J, with 14 bases between the two ends. The CDR3 spans 17 residues. Germline V gene lookup returns CDR1 SGHVS and CDR2 FNYEAQ. CDR3 region: CASSLGGSFDSTDTQYF. The CDR3 region has the DNA TGTGCCAGCAGCTTAGGAGGGTCTTTCGATAGCACAGATACGCAGTATTTT.

V usage is TRBV20-1 and J usage is TRBJ2-3; D unclear. The V and J ends lost 1 base and 8 bases respectively, with 7 bases between them. This CDR3 has 11 residues. Looked up from germline, CDR1 is DFQATT and CDR2 is SNEGSKA (reference sequence). CDR3 amino acids: CSARAFITQYF. The CDR3 nucleotides are TGCAGTGCTAGAGCTTTTATTACGCAGTATTTT.

This clone was detected only a few times. The chain uses TRBV9 and TRBJ2-5, with D maybe TRBD1 (5 bases). The CDR3 runs to 13 residues. V was trimmed by 3 bases and J by 1 base, leaving 7 bases between them. Germline V CDR1 and CDR2: SGDLS, YYNGEE. CDR3 loop: CASSEDSQETQYF. The CDR3 region has the DNA TGTGCCAGCAGCGAAGACAGCCAAGAGACCCAGTACTTC.

This rearrangement joins TRBV4-1 to TRBJ2-5; the match to TRBD2 covers 14 bases. Germline loops: CDR1 MGHRA, CDR2 YSYEKL. V lost 4 bases, J lost 5 bases, and 6 bases stayed unmatched. The CDR3 contains 16 residues. The CDR3 DNA reads as TGCGCCAGCAGCCCTGGGACTAGCGGGAGTTGGGAGACCCAGTACTTC. It encodes CASSPGTSGSWETQYF.

The chain has TRBV7-9 and TRBJ2-7; D might be TRBD2 (5 bases). The length of the CDR3 is 14 residues. CDR1 and CDR2 from the germline V gene are SEHNR and FQNEAQ (reference sequence). The V end lost 2 bases, the J end lost 7 bases, and 15 bases lay between the germline ends. CDR3 amino acids: CASSLSGMFGEQYF. The DNA for the CDR3 is TGTGCCAGCAGCTTATCCGGGATGTTTGGGGAGCAGTACTTC.

This clone was detected only a few times. The CDR3 here is CASSELGMGNTEAFF. The DNA of the CDR3 is TGTGCCAGCAGTGAACTCGGGATGGGGAACACTGAAGCTTTCTTT. This chain links TRBV6-1 with TRBJ1-1; the D is unclear. Trimming took off 2 bases at V and 1 base at J, with 11 bases between the two ends. The CDR3 loop spans 15 amino acids. Per germline, CDR1 MNHNS and CDR2 SASEGT.

Only one count was recorded for this clone. The rearrangement links TRBV7-2 to TRBJ2-7; the D is unclear. Per germline, CDR1 SGHTA and CDR2 FQGNSA. The CDR3 covers 12 residues. V lost 1 base and J lost 5, with 6 bases in between. CDR3 DNA sequence: TGTGCCAGCAGCTTAGTCGAGGACGAGCAGTACTTC. It encodes CASSLVEDEQYF.

V usage is TRBV6-1 and J usage is TRBJ2-6, with D possibly matching TRBD2 (5 bases). V lost 7 bases, J lost 0 bases, and 7 bases lay in between. This CDR3 spans 14 amino acids. CDR1 MNHNS and CDR2 SASEGT come from the germline V gene. CDR3 sequence: CASNRDSGANVLTF. CDR3 in DNA: TGTGCCAGCAACCGGGACTCTGGGGCCAACGTCCTGACTTTC.

This clone occurred a few times. The J gene is TRBJ2-1, the V gene TRBV27; 7 nucleotides agree with TRBD1. The CDR3 runs to 13 residues. V lost 0 bases and J lost 7; bases outside the gene matches: 0. Germline-derived CDR1 and CDR2 are MNHEY and SMNVEV (reference sequence). CDR3 bases: TGTGCCAGCAGTTTATCGGACAGGAATGAGCAGTTCTTC. As protein: CASSLSDRNEQFF.

A remark on this clone: At one end the junction does not follow the germline gene, possibly because of a read error. The gene calls are TRBV6-1 and TRBJ2-4; 7 bases agree with TRBD1. Germline V gene lookup returns CDR1 MNHNS and CDR2 SASEGT. The CDR3 length is 16 residues. Here the CDR3 reads CASREDRALAKNIQYF. CDR3 DNA: TGTGCCAGCAGGGAAGACAGGGCCCTAGCCAAAAACATTCAGTACTTC.

The J gene is TRBJ1-2, the V gene TRBV28, with D unresolved. Trimming took off 7 bases at V and 0 bases at J, with 15 bases between the two ends. The length of the CDR3 is 15 residues. Germline loops: CDR1 MDHEN, CDR2 SYDVKM. CDR3 in amino acids: CASNRIPLANYGYTF. In nucleotides, the CDR3 is TGTGCCAGCAATCGTATTCCGCTAGCTAACTATGGCTACACCTTC.

The chain links TRBV7-6 to TRBJ2-7, with unresolved D. The germline V gene has CDR1 SGHVS and CDR2 FNYEAQ. Trimming removed 4 bases from V and 6 bases from J, with 10 bases in between. The CDR3 is 12 residues long. The CDR3 protein is CASSSLVSEQYF. The CDR3 DNA sequence: TGTGCCAGCAGCTCTCTTGTGAGCGAGCAGTACTTC.

The chain joins TRBV4-2 to TRBJ2-7; unclear D gene. Trimming shortened V by 1 base and J by 6 bases, and 7 bases separated the two germline ends. Germline V gene sequence: CDR1 LGHNA, CDR2 YNFKEQ. The CDR3 sequence is 12 residues long. The CDR3 sequence: CASSQGAGEQYF. CDR3 DNA: TGTGCCAGCAGCCAAGGTGCAGGCGAGCAGTACTTC.

The table lists this clone with a few counts. The chain couples TRBV5-4 to TRBJ2-1, with 9 nucleotides matching TRBD2. CDR1 is SGHNT, CDR2 YYREEE, per germline (reference sequence). J gave up 5 bases and V 2 bases, and 5 bases lay outside the gene matches. The CDR3 length is 15 residues. The CDR3 nucleotides read TGTGCCAGCAGCTTTGGCGGGAGGGGCGACAATGAGCAGTTCTTC. This codes for CASSFGGRGDNEQFF.

This chain links TRBV9 with TRBJ2-3; D might be TRBD1 (5 bases). Per germline, CDR1 SGDLS and CDR2 YYNGEE. The CDR3 totals 13 residues. V was pared by 0 bases and J by 3 bases, with 5 bases between. CDR3 DNA: TGTGCCAGCAGCGTAGGACAGACAGATACGCAGTATTTT. Translating gives CASSVGQTDTQYF.

The chain combines TRBV29-1 with TRBJ2-6; 9 bases are shared with TRBD1. CDR1 is SQVTM and CDR2 is ANQGSEA in the germline V gene. The CDR3 is made up of 16 amino acids. The junction had 4 bases not matched to a gene; V was cut back by 3 bases and J by 1 base. The CDR3, as DNA: TGCAGCGTTGAGGGACAGGGCATATCTGGGGCCAACGTCCTGACTTTC. Translating it yields CSVEGQGISGANVLTF.